The 19 T cell receptor beta chains below all came from one sample that was sequenced in a study of blood T cells in healthy people across ages. Combining a sample-barcoded 5' primer with a J-beta primer mix, a second PCR ran for about 7 to 12 cycles. In TCRdb, the 5' RACE reads were re-called with MiXCR into one record per CDR3 protein. The table shows 550,000 to 600,000 distinct CDR3 sequences, with 27% occurring only once. Sequencing input: blood. The source is a woman aged 70-85 years in good health.

This clonotype was picked up one time. The gene calls are TRBV5-6 and TRBJ2-1; a possible D gene is TRBD1 (6 bases). Germline-derived CDR1 and CDR2 are SGHDT and YYEEEE. CDR3 length: 16 residues. With 0 bases removed from V and 2 bases from J, the gap between germline ends came to 12 bases. Here the CDR3 DNA reads TGTGCCAGCAGCTTGGATTTGGGACAACCCTACAATGAGCAGTTCTTC. Its protein product is CASSLDLGQPYNEQFF.

V gene TRBV4-1 combines with J gene TRBJ2-1; 9 bases align to TRBD1. Germline CDR1 and CDR2: MGHRA and YSYEKL. The CDR3 sequence is 16 residues long. After removal of 0 bases from V and 4 bases from J, the junction contained 4 bases not matched to a gene. The CDR3 DNA sequence: TGCGCCAGCAGCCAAGACGACAGGGGGGGTTACAATGAGCAGTTCTTC. It specifies CASSQDDRGGYNEQFF.

V and J are TRBV6-1 and TRBJ2-4; weak D call: TRBD2 (6 bases). CDR1 and CDR2 (germline): MNHNS, SASEGT. The CDR3 loop spans 14 amino acids. Trimming shortened V by 6 bases and J by 0 bases, and 9 bases separated the two germline ends. This CDR3 is CASRGGVAKNIQYF. DNA for the CDR3: TGTGCCAGCAGGGGGGGTGTAGCCAAAAACATTCAGTACTTC.

The chain combines TRBV29-1 with TRBJ2-1; D may be TRBD1 or TRBD2 (5 bases each). In germline, CDR1 is SQVTM, CDR2 ANQGSEA. The V end was cut by 4 bases, the J end by 8 bases, with 12 bases between. The CDR3 covers 12 residues. CDR3 nucleotides: TGCAGCGTTGTAGGGGAGAACGATGAGCAGTTCTTC. This gives the protein CSVVGENDEQFF.

This clonotype was seen a handful of times. The chain joins TRBV20-1 to TRBJ2-5; D may be TRBD1 (5 bases). There are 14 residues in the CDR3. The V gene lost 0 bases and the J gene lost 4 bases, with 12 bases spanning the gap. Germline V lookup: CDR1 DFQATT, CDR2 SNEGSKA (reference sequence). This CDR3 is CSARDPGRLETQYF. The CDR3 nucleotides are TGCAGTGCTAGAGATCCAGGGCGCTTAGAGACCCAGTACTTC.

The V call is TRBV9, the J call TRBJ2-2, with D tentatively TRBD1 (6 bases). CDR3 length: 15 residues. The V gene's germline CDR1 is SGDLS and CDR2 YYNGEE. V lost 4 bases, J lost 1 base, and 11 bases lay in between. CDR3 DNA: TGTGCCAGCAGCCAAGGACAGCTGAACACCGGGGAGCTGTTTTTT. It is translated as CASSQGQLNTGELFF.

This chain links TRBV6-6 with TRBJ1-2; D possibly corresponds to TRBD1 (5 bases). CDR1 is MNHNY and CDR2 is SVGAGI in the germline V gene (reference sequence). This CDR3 is built from 15 residues. The V and J ends lost 2 bases and 2 bases respectively, with 12 bases between them. CDR3 loop: CASSYGAGTNYGYTF. Here the CDR3 DNA reads TGTGCCAGCAGTTACGGAGCTGGGACGAACTATGGCTACACCTTC.

This clonotype occurred a few times. The CDR3 spells CASSLAPGVGYEQYF. CDR3 sequence (DNA): TGTGCCAGCAGCTTAGCGCCAGGGGTAGGTTACGAGCAGTACTTC. The chain joins TRBV7-2 to TRBJ2-7; D possibly corresponds to TRBD1 (6 bases). Trimming took 0 bases from V and 4 from J, leaving 13 bases between them. This CDR3 has 15 residues. Looked up from germline, CDR1 is SGHTA and CDR2 is FQGNSA.

The sample holds a few counts of this clonotype. This chain uses TRBV2 with TRBJ1-3; D perhaps matches TRBD1 (6 bases). V lost 5 bases to trimming and J lost 0 bases, with 11 bases between them. The V gene's germline CDR1 is SNHLY and CDR2 FYNNEI. The CDR3 is 15 residues long. The CDR3 DNA is TGTGCCAGCAGTCTAGACAGGATCTCTGGAAACACCATATATTTT. Its translation is CASSLDRISGNTIYF. The full variable domain, completed using reference TRBV2 and TRBJ1-3, is EPEVTQTPSHQVTQMGQEVILRCVPISNHLYFYWYRQILGQKVEFLVSFYNNEISEKSEIFDDQFSVERPDGSNFTLKIRSTKLEDSAMYFCASSLDRISGNTIYFGEGSWLTVV.

This sequence joins TRBV24-1 and TRBJ1-2; D unresolved. The CDR3 covers 15 residues. V was shortened by 0 bases and J by 1 base, with 8 bases between the two germline ends. In germline, CDR1 is KGHDR, CDR2 SFDVKD. The CDR3 is CATSDLLDDNYGYTF. Written as DNA, the CDR3 is TGTGCCACCAGTGATTTGCTGGACGATAACTATGGCTACACCTTC.

This clonotype has a handful of counts. The V call is TRBV11-2, the J call TRBJ1-2; D gene ambiguous. This CDR3 region has 14 residues. Germline V CDR1 and CDR2: SGHAT, FQNNGV. Trimming took 1 base from V and 5 from J, leaving 11 bases between them. CDR3 sequence (DNA): TGTGCCAGCAGCTTAGGACGATTCCATTATGGCTACACCTTC. As protein: CASSLGRFHYGYTF.

In this sample, this clonotype turned up a few times. V gene TRBV20-1 combines with J gene TRBJ2-7; the D gene is possibly TRBD1 (6 bases). The CDR3 is 14 residues long. V was trimmed by 4 bases and J by 4 bases, leaving 17 bases between them. Germline CDR1 DFQATT, CDR2 SNEGSKA (reference sequence). CDR3 nucleotide sequence: TGCAGTGCTATCACCAGGGGATTAGGGTACGAGCAGTACTTC. Translation: CSAITRGLGYEQYF.

Of note for this clonotype: The junction departs from germline at one end; a sequencing error may be responsible. The chain recombines TRBV29-1 with TRBJ2-1; weak D call: TRBD2 (7 bases). CDR1 is SQVTM, CDR2 ANQGSEA, per germline. The CDR3 loop spans 15 amino acids. The DNA of the CDR3 is TGCAGCACCGGGGGGCGGGGGAACTCCTACATTGAGCAGTTCTTC. This encodes CSTGGRGNSYIEQFF.

This clonotype has more than one count but fewer than ten. V is TRBV4-3 and J is TRBJ1-1; D is unresolved. Germline V gene lookup returns CDR1 LGHNA and CDR2 YSLEER. V lost 4 bases, J lost 0 bases, and 12 bases lay in between. The CDR3 has 15 residues. The CDR3 reads CASSRNRALNTEAFF. The CDR3 coding sequence is TGCGCCAGCAGCCGGAACCGGGCCTTGAACACTGAAGCTTTCTTT.

This chain links TRBV12-3 or TRBV12-4 with TRBJ1-5; no clear D. CDR3 length equals 15 residues. V lost 1 base to trimming and J lost 0 bases, with 7 bases between them. CDR3 DNA sequence: TGTGCCAGCAGTTTAGACACCACTAGCAATCAGCCCCAGCATTTT. This sequence encodes CASSLDTTSNQPQHF.

The chain has TRBV7-2 and TRBJ1-3, with TRBD1 matching 8 bases. V shed 4 bases, J shed 4 bases, and the junction held 9 bases outside the gene matches. CDR1 and CDR2 (germline): SGHTA, FQGNSA. This CDR3 is 16 amino acids long. CDR3 bases: TGTGCCAGCAGCTCCCCAGGGGGCGCAATAGGAAACACCATATATTTT. This encodes CASSSPGGAIGNTIYF.

In DNA, the CDR3 is TGCAGTGCTTCATGGGGGGGCACCGAAGCTTTCTTT. This encodes CSASWGGTEAFF. The J gene is TRBJ1-1, the V gene TRBV20-1; D might be TRBD1 (6 bases). Trimming removed 5 bases from V and 8 bases from J, with 15 bases in between. There are 12 residues in the CDR3. Germline CDR1 is DFQATT and CDR2 is SNEGSKA (reference sequence).

The chain is built from TRBV27 and TRBJ2-2; D is undetermined. Germline V lookup: CDR1 MNHEY, CDR2 SMNVEV (reference sequence). V lost 3 bases and J lost 4, with 18 bases in between. CDR3 size: 17 residues. CDR3 DNA: TGTGCCAGCAGTTTCCTCCCACCTTTTCAGGCCACCGGGGAGCTGTTTTTT. The encoded protein is CASSFLPPFQATGELFF.

There are a few counts of this clonotype. The gene calls are TRBV4-2 and TRBJ2-1, with D maybe TRBD1 (6 bases). The length of the CDR3 is 14 residues. The V end was cut by 2 bases, the J end by 4 bases, with 9 bases between. Looked up from germline, CDR1 is LGHNA and CDR2 is YNFKEQ. The CDR3 spells CASSQFRGYNEQFF. CDR3 bases: TGTGCCAGCAGCCAATTCAGGGGATACAATGAGCAGTTCTTC.